The clone carrying this T cell receptor (beta chain) was found many times. Its antigen is still unknown. This sample was included in a study of response to subunit inactivated influenza vaccine. Findings and caveats of the study: Authors suggested seasonal influenza vaccinations each recruit few new T cells.

TCRdb re-derived calls from the RT-PCR reads in MiXCR, one entry per CDR3 protein. The table lists just over 300,000 distinct CDR3 sequences, 20% to 25% of them singletons. Unmatched junction bases numbered 6, after V lost 0 bases and J lost 3 bases. The length of the CDR3 is 16 residues. The V gene's germline CDR1 is ENHRY and CDR2 SYGVKD. This TCR derives from a man between 50 and 69 years old who received an inactivated influenza vaccine. The chain uses TRBV10-3 and TRBJ1-2; 8 bases are a match to TRBD1. The material was PBMCs from blood, obtained approximately 22 months after vaccination. CDR3 nucleotide sequence: TGTGCCATCAGTGAGTCCCCCAGGGGGCCCGACTATGGCTACACCTTC. Translation gives CAISESPRGPDYGYTF.